One and the same sample provided the 32 T cell receptor beta chains below, sequenced in a study of cytotoxic CD8 clonotypes in ibrutinib-treated CLL. The data were produced by immunoSEQ multiplex PCR, yet TCRdb's version contains in-frame clones alone and is incomplete. The repertoire holds about 310,000 clones, with 80% as singletons. Sequencing used PBMCs, obtained before ibrutinib treatment. The receptors were gathered from a human donor with chronic lymphocytic leukemia.

Only a few counts were recorded for this clone. The chain is built from TRBV30 and TRBJ2-7; D uncertain. V lost 1 base and J lost 0, with 7 bases in between. The length of the CDR3 is 13 residues. CDR1 is GTSNPN, CDR2 SVGIG, per germline (reference sequence). The DNA of the CDR3 is TGTGCCTGGAGTGAACTGAACTCCTACGAGCAGTACTTC. This sequence encodes CAWSELNSYEQYF.

This clone is a singleton in its sample. The chain links TRBV27 to TRBJ1-1, with D unresolved. This CDR3 spans 13 amino acids. Germline V gene sequence: CDR1 MNHEY, CDR2 SMNVEV (reference sequence). Trimming stripped 7 bases from V and 1 base from J, with 10 bases between. The CDR3 region is CASKVNGNTEAFF. The CDR3 region has the DNA TGTGCCAGCAAGGTCAACGGGAACACTGAAGCTTTCTTT.

V is TRBV5-6 and J is TRBJ2-3; D possibly matches TRBD1 or TRBD2 (5 bases each). The CDR3 is made up of 13 amino acids. Looked up from germline, CDR1 is SGHDT and CDR2 is YYEEEE. The V and J ends lost 1 base and 10 bases respectively, with 13 bases between them. CDR3 bases: TGTGCCAGCAGCTTGAGGGACCTGCCGGCGCAGTATTTT. It specifies CASSLRDLPAQYF.

The CDR3 nucleotides read TGTGCCAGCAGTAAGACTAGCAATTATGTTGGGGAGCTGTTTTTT. Translation gives CASSKTSNYVGELFF. The V gene is TRBV25-1, the J gene TRBJ2-2; 7 bases are a match to TRBD2. From germline, CDR1 is MGHDK and CDR2 SYGVNS. This CDR3 has 15 amino acids. Unmatched junction bases numbered 11, after V lost 5 bases and J lost 8 bases.

In its sample, this clone was seen once. The chain has TRBV7-2 and TRBJ1-2, with D possibly TRBD1 on 5 matching bases. The ends were cut back, 1 base at V and 0 bases at J, with 9 bases in the middle. The CDR3 sequence is 15 residues long. From germline, CDR1 is SGHTA and CDR2 FQGNSA. The CDR3 DNA follows: TGTGCCAGCAGCTTAGGACAGTTAGCTAACTATGGCTACACCTTC. It translates to CASSLGQLANYGYTF.

V gene TRBV6-5 combines with J gene TRBJ2-7, with D maybe TRBD1 (5 bases). CDR3 size: 14 residues. Germline lookup yields CDR1 MNHEY and CDR2 SVGAGI. The germline V and J ends were trimmed by 2 bases and 3 bases, with 11 bases remaining between them. The CDR3 region is CASSYRTINYEQYF. The CDR3, as DNA: TGTGCCAGCAGTTACCGGACAATTAACTACGAGCAGTACTTC.

The chain combines TRBV27 with TRBJ1-2, with 10 bases matching TRBD1. This CDR3 contains 15 residues. Germline V lookup: CDR1 MNHEY, CDR2 SMNVEV (reference sequence). J gave up 4 bases and V 6 bases, and 8 bases lay outside the gene matches. The CDR3 reads CASSMHRDRGYGYTF. CDR3 sequence (DNA): TGTGCCAGCAGCATGCACCGGGACAGGGGCTATGGCTACACCTTC.

V usage is TRBV6-5 and J usage is TRBJ2-2; TRBD2 might be the D (5 bases). Germline lookup yields CDR1 MNHEY and CDR2 SVGAGI. The CDR3 loop spans 12 amino acids. The V end lost 5 bases, the J end lost 6 bases, and 7 bases lay between the germline ends. The CDR3: CASSRGSGELFF. The CDR3 DNA reads as TGTGCCAGCAGTCGGGGTTCCGGGGAGCTGTTTTTT.

This chain connects TRBV27 to TRBJ2-7, with 13 nucleotides matching TRBD2. Trimming cost V 6 bases and J 1 base; bases outside gene matches: 6. This CDR3 has 16 amino acids. The germline V gene encodes CDR1 MNHEY and CDR2 SMNVEV (reference sequence). The CDR3 spells CASRTGLAGVSYEQYF. The CDR3 region has the DNA TGTGCCAGCAGGACCGGACTAGCGGGAGTTTCCTACGAGCAGTACTTC.

The V and J genes are TRBV29-1 and TRBJ2-5; maybe TRBD2 (5 bases). Germline lookup yields CDR1 SQVTM and CDR2 ANQGSEA. Trimming removed 8 bases at V and 5 bases at J, with 12 bases between. The CDR3 length is 11 residues. The chain's CDR3 is CSPGSWETQYF. In DNA, the CDR3 is TGCAGCCCGGGGAGTTGGGAGACCCAGTACTTC.

The chain couples TRBV19 to TRBJ1-5, with D unclear. The length of the CDR3 is 13 residues. Germline CDR1 LNHDA, CDR2 SQIVND (reference sequence). The V end lost 3 bases, the J end lost 3 bases, and 6 bases lay between the germline ends. The CDR3 nucleotides are TGTGCCAGTAGTATGGGGTTCAATCAGCCCCAGCATTTT. Amino acids: CASSMGFNQPQHF.

The V and J genes are TRBV18 and TRBJ2-1, with D perhaps matching TRBD1 or TRBD2 (5 bases each). The CDR3 is made up of 13 amino acids. The germline CDR1 and CDR2 sequences are KGHSH and LQKENI. Trimming pared 6 bases from V and 6 bases from J, leaving 12 bases between. DNA of the CDR3: TGTGCCAGCTCTAGAGCCGGGGCCAATGAGCAGTTCTTC. Translation: CASSRAGANEQFF.

This clone was seen a single time. The chain recombines TRBV29-1 with TRBJ2-2; 9 bases map to TRBD2. Germline V gene sequence: CDR1 SQVTM, CDR2 ANQGSEA. The CDR3 is 18 residues long. The trim removed 4 bases at V and 3 bases at J, leaving 15 bases unmatched. The DNA of the CDR3 is TGCAGCGTTGTACTCCCCCTGGGACTAGCTGATGACACCGGGGAGCTGTTTTTT. This codes for CSVVLPLGLADDTGELFF.

DNA for the CDR3: TGCAGCGCTAAGATACAGGACTCCTACGAGCAGTACTTC. Protein: CSAKIQDSYEQYF. This chain connects TRBV29-1 to TRBJ2-7; perhaps TRBD1 as D (5 bases). Germline V gives CDR1 SQVTM, CDR2 ANQGSEA. The V and J ends lost 7 bases and 0 bases respectively, with 13 bases between them. This CDR3 is built from 13 residues.

This chain joins TRBV4-3 and TRBJ2-1; D possibly corresponds to TRBD1 (5 bases). V was pared by 0 bases and J by 2 bases, with 8 bases between. The germline gives CDR1 LGHNA, CDR2 YSLEER. There are 15 residues in the CDR3. In DNA, the CDR3 is TGCGCCAGCAGCCAAGATGGCAGGGCCTACAATGAGCAGTTCTTC. It codes for CASSQDGRAYNEQFF.

The rearrangement joins TRBV7-8 to TRBJ2-3, with D tentatively TRBD2 (6 bases). This CDR3 region has 16 residues. The V end lost 0 bases, the J end lost 0 bases, and 10 bases lay between the germline ends. Looked up from germline, CDR1 is SGHVS and CDR2 is FQNEAQ. The CDR3 DNA is TGTGCCAGCAGCTTAGCCGGCGGGGCAAGCACAGATACGCAGTATTTT. It translates to CASSLAGGASTDTQYF.

The genes are TRBV6-1 and TRBJ2-7; D remains unclear. The CDR3 is 14 amino acids. CDR1 MNHNS and CDR2 SASEGT come from the germline V gene. Trimming left V 1 base short and J 2 bases short, with 9 bases between. The CDR3 coding sequence is TGTGCCAGCAGTGAAGGGTACCCAACCTACGAGCAGTACTTC. Its protein product is CASSEGYPTYEQYF.

This clone was observed a few times. The V call is TRBV5-1, the J call TRBJ1-2, with a weak D call TRBD1 (6 bases). V dropped 4 bases and J dropped 2 bases, with 9 bases sitting between them. In germline, CDR1 is SGHRS, CDR2 YFSETQ. CDR3 length: 13 amino acids. CDR3: CASSPGVNYGYTF. The CDR3 nucleotides are TGCGCCAGCAGCCCAGGGGTAAACTATGGCTACACCTTC.

The gene calls are TRBV6-5 and TRBJ1-2; D not resolved. V was cut by 11 bases and J by 10 bases, with 14 bases left in between. This CDR3 is built from 10 residues. Germline V gives CDR1 MNHEY, CDR2 SVGAGI. CDR3 residues: CAAGFSDYTF. In DNA form, the CDR3 reads TGTGCCGCTGGGTTTTCGGACTACACCTTC.

J is TRBJ2-2 and V is TRBV7-7, with 7 bases lining up with TRBD1. J was trimmed by 3 bases and V by 1 base; bases with no gene match: 11. This CDR3 is built from 18 residues. CDR1 SSHAT and CDR2 FNYEAQ come from the germline V gene (reference sequence). The CDR3 region has the DNA TGTGCCAGCAGCTTAGGAGTTGTTAGGGGGCTGGACACCGGGGAGCTGTTTTTT. As protein: CASSLGVVRGLDTGELFF.

The chain employs TRBV27 and TRBJ2-2, with 8 bases aligning to TRBD1. CDR1 and CDR2 from the germline V gene are MNHEY and SMNVEV (reference sequence). With 4 bases clipped from V and 6 bases from J, the junction kept 7 bases outside the gene matches. The CDR3 consists of 15 residues. The CDR3 DNA reads as TGTGCCAGCAGTTCCCGCGCACAGGGGGCCGGGGAGCTGTTTTTT. Translated: CASSSRAQGAGELFF.

The chain has TRBV19 and TRBJ2-7; perhaps TRBD2 as D (6 bases). V lost 4 bases to trimming and J lost 6 bases, with 13 bases between them. The CDR3 extends over 13 amino acids. The germline V gene has CDR1 LNHDA and CDR2 SQIVND (reference sequence). The CDR3 loop reads CASSTQGEAEQYF. As DNA, the CDR3 is TGTGCCAGTAGTACCCAAGGGGAGGCCGAGCAGTACTTC.

The chain joins TRBV20-1 to TRBJ2-3; the D is unclear. V dropped 5 bases and J dropped 3 bases, with 3 bases sitting between them. This CDR3 is 10 amino acids long. CDR1 is DFQATT, CDR2 SNEGSKA, per germline (reference sequence). CDR3 loop: CSAATDTQYF. In DNA form, the CDR3 reads TGCAGTGCTGCAACAGATACGCAGTATTTT.

The chain is built from TRBV5-1 and TRBJ1-3, with a tentative D call TRBD1 (6 bases). Germline-derived CDR1 and CDR2 are SGHRS and YFSETQ. V gave up 4 bases and J gave up 2 bases, with 10 bases separating them. The CDR3 spans 14 residues. The CDR3 loop is CASSEGVTGNTIYF. In nucleotides, the CDR3 is TGCGCCAGCAGCGAGGGGGTTACTGGAAACACCATATATTTT.

This chain connects TRBV11-2 to TRBJ2-7; 13 positions match TRBD2. Per germline, CDR1 SGHAT and CDR2 FQNNGV. J lost 3 bases, V lost 8 bases, and 4 bases had no gene match. This CDR3 is 14 amino acids long. The CDR3 sequence: CASGGLAGDYEQYF. As DNA, the CDR3 is TGTGCCAGCGGAGGACTAGCGGGGGACTACGAGCAGTACTTC.

In this sample, this clone turned up a few times. The chain links TRBV6-5 to TRBJ2-7, with D possibly TRBD2 on 6 matching bases. CDR3 size: 16 residues. Germline CDR1 MNHEY, CDR2 SVGAGI. Trimming stripped 2 bases from V and 2 bases from J, with 16 bases between. The CDR3 DNA reads as TGTGCCAGCAGTTACCACAGGAGGGTTGGCACCTACGAGCAGTACTTC. It codes for CASSYHRRVGTYEQYF.

The V call is TRBV19, the J call TRBJ1-2; TRBD1 agrees at 8 bases. CDR1 LNHDA and CDR2 SQIVND come from the germline V gene (reference sequence). The CDR3 spans 16 residues. J lost 5 bases, V lost 7 bases, and 15 bases had no gene match. The chain's CDR3 is CASTILGTGGSYGYTF. The CDR3 nucleotides read TGTGCCAGTACCATCTTGGGAACAGGGGGTTCATATGGCTACACCTTC.

The chain carries TRBV4-1 and TRBJ2-5; TRBD2 aligns across 15 bases. The length of the CDR3 is 19 residues. J lost 2 bases, V lost 1 base, and 8 bases had no gene match. Germline-derived CDR1 and CDR2 are MGHRA and YSYEKL. CDR3 DNA sequence: TGCGCCAGCAGCCAAGTAGGGGGACTAGCGGGAGGTGTTCAAGAGACCCAGTACTTC. Translation gives CASSQVGGLAGGVQETQYF.

This chain links TRBV9 with TRBJ2-1; weak D call: TRBD2 (5 bases). The V gene lost 0 bases and the J gene lost 0 bases, with 10 bases spanning the gap. Germline V gene lookup returns CDR1 SGDLS and CDR2 YYNGEE. This CDR3 comprises 16 residues. The CDR3 here is CASSVERWGSYNEQFF. The CDR3 region has the DNA TGTGCCAGCAGCGTAGAGCGGTGGGGCTCCTACAATGAGCAGTTCTTC.

The V gene is TRBV28, the J gene TRBJ2-6; the D gene is possibly TRBD2 (5 bases). The germline V gene encodes CDR1 MDHEN and CDR2 SYDVKM. The CDR3 has 16 residues. With 5 bases removed from V and 0 bases from J, the gap between germline ends came to 11 bases. This CDR3 reads CASSIGVGSGANVLTF. CDR3 coding DNA: TGTGCCAGCAGTATCGGGGTGGGCTCTGGGGCCAACGTCCTGACTTTC.

The CDR3 sequence is CASSLHFEQFF. CDR3 sequence (DNA): TGTGCCAGCAGCTTGCACTTTGAGCAGTTCTTC. This chain joins TRBV5-8 and TRBJ2-1; D is ambiguous. V dropped 1 base and J dropped 9 bases, with 5 bases sitting between them. Germline CDR1 SGHTS, CDR2 YDEGEE. The CDR3 length is 11 residues. The full variable domain, in which reference TRBV5-8 and TRBJ2-1 provide the parts outside the CDR3, is EAGVTQSPTHLIKTRGQQATLRCSPISGHTSVYWYQQALGLGLQFLLWYDEGEERNRGNFPPRFSGRQFPNYSSELNVNALELEDSALYLCASSLHFEQFFGPGTRLTVL.

The chain employs TRBV30 and TRBJ2-1, with TRBD2 matching over 7 bases. Germline V gives CDR1 GTSNPN, CDR2 SVGIG (reference sequence). The J segment lost 9 bases and the V segment lost 1 base, leaving 6 bases of the junction unmatched. The CDR3 totals 13 residues. Here the CDR3 reads CAWSELAYGEQFF. The CDR3 region has the DNA TGTGCCTGGAGTGAACTAGCGTACGGTGAGCAGTTCTTC.